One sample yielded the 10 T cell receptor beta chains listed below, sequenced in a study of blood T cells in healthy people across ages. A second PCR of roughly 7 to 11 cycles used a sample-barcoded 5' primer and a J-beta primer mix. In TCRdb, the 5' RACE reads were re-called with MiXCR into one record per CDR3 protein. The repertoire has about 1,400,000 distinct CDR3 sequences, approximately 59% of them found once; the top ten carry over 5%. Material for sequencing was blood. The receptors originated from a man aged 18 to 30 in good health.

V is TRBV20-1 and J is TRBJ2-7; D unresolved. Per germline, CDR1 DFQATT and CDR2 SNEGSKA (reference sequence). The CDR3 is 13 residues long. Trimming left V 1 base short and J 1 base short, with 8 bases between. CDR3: CSARGRRSYEQYF. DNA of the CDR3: TGCAGTGCTAGAGGTCGCAGATCCTACGAGCAGTACTTC.

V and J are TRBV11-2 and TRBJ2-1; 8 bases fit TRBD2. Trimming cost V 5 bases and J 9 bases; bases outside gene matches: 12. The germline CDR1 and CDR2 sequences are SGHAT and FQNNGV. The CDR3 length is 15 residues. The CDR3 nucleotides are TGTGCCAGCAGCCAACTAGTGCCCGGGGGGGGTGAGCAGTTCTTC. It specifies CASSQLVPGGGEQFF.

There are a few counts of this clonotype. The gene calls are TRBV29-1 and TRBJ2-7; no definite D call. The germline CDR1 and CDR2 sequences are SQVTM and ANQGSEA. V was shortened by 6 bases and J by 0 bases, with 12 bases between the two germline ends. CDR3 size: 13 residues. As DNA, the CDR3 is TGCAGCGTAAAACTCATGAGCTCCTACGAGCAGTACTTC. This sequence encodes CSVKLMSSYEQYF.

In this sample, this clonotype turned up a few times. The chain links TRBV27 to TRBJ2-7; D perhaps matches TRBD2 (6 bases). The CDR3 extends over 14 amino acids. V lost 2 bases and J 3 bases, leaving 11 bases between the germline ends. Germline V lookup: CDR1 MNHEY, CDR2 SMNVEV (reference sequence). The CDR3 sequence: CASSLDVGGYEQYF. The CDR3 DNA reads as TGTGCCAGCAGTTTAGATGTCGGGGGCTACGAGCAGTACTTC.

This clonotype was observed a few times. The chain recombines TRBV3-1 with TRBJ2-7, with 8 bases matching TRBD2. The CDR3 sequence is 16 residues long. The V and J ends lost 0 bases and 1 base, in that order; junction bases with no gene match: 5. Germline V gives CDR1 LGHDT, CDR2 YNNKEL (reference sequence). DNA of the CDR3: TGTGCCAGCAGCCAAGAAACTAGCGGTTGGTCCTACGAGCAGTACTTC. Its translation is CASSQETSGWSYEQYF.

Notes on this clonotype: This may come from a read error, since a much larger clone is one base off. The CDR3, as DNA: TGTGCCAGCAGCTTAGCGCTGAGGGGCTACGAGCAGTACTTC. As protein: CASSLALRGYEQYF. The V call is TRBV7-9, the J call TRBJ2-5; perhaps D is TRBD1 or TRBD2 (5 bases each). The DNA end favors TRBJ2-7, so the J call may be wrong. Germline V gene lookup returns CDR1 SEHNR and CDR2 FQNEAQ (reference sequence). This CDR3 contains 14 residues.

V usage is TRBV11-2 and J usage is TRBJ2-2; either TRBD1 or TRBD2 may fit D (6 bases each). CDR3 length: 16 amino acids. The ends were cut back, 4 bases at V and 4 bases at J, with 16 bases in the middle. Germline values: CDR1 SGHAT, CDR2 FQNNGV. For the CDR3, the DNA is TGTGCCAGCAGCTGGGGGGCCGTTGGTTCCACCGGGGAGCTGTTTTTT. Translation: CASSWGAVGSTGELFF.

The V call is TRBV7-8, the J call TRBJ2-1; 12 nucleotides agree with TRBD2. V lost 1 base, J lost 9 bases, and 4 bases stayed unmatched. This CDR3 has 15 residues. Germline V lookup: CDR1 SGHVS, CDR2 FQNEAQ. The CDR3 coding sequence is TGTGCCAGCAGCTTAGAGCTAGCGGGGGGGTTTGAGCAGTTCTTC. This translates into CASSLELAGGFEQFF.

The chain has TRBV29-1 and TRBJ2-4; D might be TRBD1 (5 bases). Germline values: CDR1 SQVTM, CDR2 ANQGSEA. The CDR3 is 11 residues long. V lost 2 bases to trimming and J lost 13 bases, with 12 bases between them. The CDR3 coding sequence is TGCAGCGTTGAACCCCCTAGGGGACAGTACTTC. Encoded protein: CSVEPPRGQYF.

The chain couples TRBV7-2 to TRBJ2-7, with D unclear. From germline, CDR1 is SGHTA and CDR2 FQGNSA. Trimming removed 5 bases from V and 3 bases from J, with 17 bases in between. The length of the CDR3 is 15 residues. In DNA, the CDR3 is TGTGCCAGCAGCCGACTTAAGGGAAGAATCTACGAGCAGTACTTC. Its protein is CASSRLKGRIYEQYF.